Many counts were recorded for the clone carrying this T cell receptor (beta chain). The antigen is not known. In germline, CDR1 is SNHLY, CDR2 FYNNEI. V lost 7 bases and J lost 1, with 18 bases in between. This CDR3 is built from 16 residues. The data were taken from a study of T cells in Graves' hyperthyroidism and ophthalmopathy. General observations from the study: Onset of ophthalmopathy came a median roughly 6.9 months after the model predicted it.

Patients counted as stable if ophthalmopathy did not develop within 18 months. The source of the PBMCs was less than 12 ml of fresh peripheral blood. Researchers took RNA transcripts and amplified the TCR beta CDR3 regions from them. HTBI primers were used for first-round RT-PCR of the TCR CDR3. TCRdb re-analysed the multiplex PCR reads in MiXCR, keeping a single row per CDR3 protein. The sample holds some 770,000 distinct CDR3 sequences, roughly 15% seen once. The sequence was collected from a man younger than 35 with Graves' hyperthyroidism. The chain couples TRBV2 to TRBJ2-3; D gene uncertain. The sequencing sample was made of blood. CDR3 amino acids: CASMGPGRGGTDTQYF. CDR3 in DNA: TGTGCCAGCATGGGCCCCGGACGAGGAGGCACAGATACGCAGTATTTT.